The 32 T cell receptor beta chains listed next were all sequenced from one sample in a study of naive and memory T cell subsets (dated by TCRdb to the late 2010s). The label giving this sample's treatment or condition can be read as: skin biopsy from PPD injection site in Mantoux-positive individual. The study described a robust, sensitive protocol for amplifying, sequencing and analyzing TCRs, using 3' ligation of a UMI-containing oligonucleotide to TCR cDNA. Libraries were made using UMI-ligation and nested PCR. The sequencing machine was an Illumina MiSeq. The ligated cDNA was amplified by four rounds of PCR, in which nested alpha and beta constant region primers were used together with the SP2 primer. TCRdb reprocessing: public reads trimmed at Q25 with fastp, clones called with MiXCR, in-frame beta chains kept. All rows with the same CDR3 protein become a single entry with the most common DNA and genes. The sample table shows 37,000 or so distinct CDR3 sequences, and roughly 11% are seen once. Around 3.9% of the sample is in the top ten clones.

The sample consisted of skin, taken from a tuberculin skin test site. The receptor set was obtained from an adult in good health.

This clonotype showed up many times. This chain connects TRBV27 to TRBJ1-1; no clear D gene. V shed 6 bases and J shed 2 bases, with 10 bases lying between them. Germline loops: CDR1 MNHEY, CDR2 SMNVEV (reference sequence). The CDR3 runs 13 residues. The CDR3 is CASSIISNTEAFF. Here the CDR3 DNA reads TGTGCCAGCAGCATCATATCAAACACTGAAGCTTTCTTT.

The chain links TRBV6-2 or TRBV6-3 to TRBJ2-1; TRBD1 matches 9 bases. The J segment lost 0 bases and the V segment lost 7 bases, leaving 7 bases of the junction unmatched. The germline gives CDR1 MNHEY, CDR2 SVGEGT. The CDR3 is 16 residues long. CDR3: CASTLPDRGSYNEQFF. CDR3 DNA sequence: TGTGCCAGCACCTTACCGGACAGGGGCTCCTACAATGAGCAGTTCTTC.

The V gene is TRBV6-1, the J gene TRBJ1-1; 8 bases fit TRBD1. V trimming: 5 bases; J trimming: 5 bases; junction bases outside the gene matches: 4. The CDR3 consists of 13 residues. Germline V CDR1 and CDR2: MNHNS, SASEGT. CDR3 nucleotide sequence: TGTGCCAGCAGTAATACAGGGGGGACTGAAGCTTTCTTT. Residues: CASSNTGGTEAFF.

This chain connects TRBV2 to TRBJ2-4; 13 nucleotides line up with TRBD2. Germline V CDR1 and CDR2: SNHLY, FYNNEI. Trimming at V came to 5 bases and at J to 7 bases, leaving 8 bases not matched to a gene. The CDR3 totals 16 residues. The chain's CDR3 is CASSQTSGRPGNIQYF. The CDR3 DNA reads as TGTGCCAGCAGTCAGACTAGCGGGAGGCCGGGGAACATTCAGTACTTC.

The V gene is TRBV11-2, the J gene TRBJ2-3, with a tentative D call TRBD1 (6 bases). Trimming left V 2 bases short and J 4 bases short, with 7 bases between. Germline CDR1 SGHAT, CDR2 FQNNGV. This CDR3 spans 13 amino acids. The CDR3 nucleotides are TGTGCCAGCAGCTTAAGGGGGTCAGATACGCAGTATTTT. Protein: CASSLRGSDTQYF.

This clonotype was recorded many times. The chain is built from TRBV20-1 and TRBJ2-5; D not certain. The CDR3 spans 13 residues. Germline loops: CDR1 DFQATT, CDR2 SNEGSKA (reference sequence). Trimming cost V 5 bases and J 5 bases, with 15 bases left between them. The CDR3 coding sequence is TGCAGTGCTTATCAGGTGCCAGTGGAGACCCAGTACTTC. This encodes CSAYQVPVETQYF.

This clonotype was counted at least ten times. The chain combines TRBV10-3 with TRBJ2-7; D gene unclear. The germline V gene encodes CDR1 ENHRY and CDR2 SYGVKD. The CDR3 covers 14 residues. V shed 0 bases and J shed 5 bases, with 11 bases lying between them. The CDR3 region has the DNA TGTGCCATCAGTGAGTCGGTCTTAAGTGACGAGCAGTACTTC. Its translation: CAISESVLSDEQYF.

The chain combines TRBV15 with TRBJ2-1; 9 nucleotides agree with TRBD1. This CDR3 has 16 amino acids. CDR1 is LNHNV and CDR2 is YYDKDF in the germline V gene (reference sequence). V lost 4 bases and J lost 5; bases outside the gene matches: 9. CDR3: CATSILQGANNNEQFF. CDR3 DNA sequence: TGTGCCACCAGCATCCTACAGGGGGCAAACAACAATGAGCAGTTCTTC.

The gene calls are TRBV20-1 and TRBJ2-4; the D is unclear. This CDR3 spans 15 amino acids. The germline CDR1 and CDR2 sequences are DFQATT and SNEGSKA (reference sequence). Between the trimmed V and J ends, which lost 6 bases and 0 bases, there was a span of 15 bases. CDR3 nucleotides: TGCAGTGCCCTAAGGCAAGGCCTAGCCAAAAACATTCAGTACTTC. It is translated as CSALRQGLAKNIQYF.

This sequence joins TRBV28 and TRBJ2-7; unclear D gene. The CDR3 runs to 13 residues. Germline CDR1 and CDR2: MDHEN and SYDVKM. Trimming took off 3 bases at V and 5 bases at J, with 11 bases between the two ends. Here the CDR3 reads CASSLGTPDEQYF. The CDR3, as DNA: TGTGCCAGCAGTTTGGGAACCCCCGACGAGCAGTACTTC.

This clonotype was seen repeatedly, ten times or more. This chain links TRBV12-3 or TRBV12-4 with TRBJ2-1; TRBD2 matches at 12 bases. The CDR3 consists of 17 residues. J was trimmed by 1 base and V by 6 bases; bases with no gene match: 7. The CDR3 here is CASSKTSGRMSYNEQFF. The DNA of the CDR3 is TGTGCCAGCAGCAAGACTAGCGGGAGAATGTCCTACAATGAGCAGTTCTTC.

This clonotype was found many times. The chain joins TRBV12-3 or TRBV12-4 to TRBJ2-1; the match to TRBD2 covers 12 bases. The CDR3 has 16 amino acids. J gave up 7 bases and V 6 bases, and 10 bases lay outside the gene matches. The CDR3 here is CASSIELAGGWNEQFF. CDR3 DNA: TGTGCCAGCAGCATAGAACTAGCGGGGGGTTGGAATGAGCAGTTCTTC.

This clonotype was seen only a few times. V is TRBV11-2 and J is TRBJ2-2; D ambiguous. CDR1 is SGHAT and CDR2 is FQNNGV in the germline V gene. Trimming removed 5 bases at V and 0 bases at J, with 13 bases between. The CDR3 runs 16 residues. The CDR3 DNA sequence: TGTGCCAGCAGCCCCCGTTCAGCAGCGAACACCGGGGAGCTGTTTTTT. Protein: CASSPRSAANTGELFF.

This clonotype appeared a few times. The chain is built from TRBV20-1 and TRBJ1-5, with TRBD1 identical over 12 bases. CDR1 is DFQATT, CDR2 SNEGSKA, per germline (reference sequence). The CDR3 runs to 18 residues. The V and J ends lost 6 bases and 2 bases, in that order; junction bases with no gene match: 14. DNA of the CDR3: TGCAGTGCCTCTAGACGGGGACAGGGGGCGTGGGGCAATCAGCCCCAGCATTTT. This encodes CSASRRGQGAWGNQPQHF.

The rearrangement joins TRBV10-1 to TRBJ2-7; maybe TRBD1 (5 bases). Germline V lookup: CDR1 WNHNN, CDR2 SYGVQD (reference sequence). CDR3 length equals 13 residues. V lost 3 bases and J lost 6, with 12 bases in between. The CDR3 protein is CASSETGISEQYF. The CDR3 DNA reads TGCGCCAGCAGTGAAACAGGAATCTCCGAGCAGTACTTC.

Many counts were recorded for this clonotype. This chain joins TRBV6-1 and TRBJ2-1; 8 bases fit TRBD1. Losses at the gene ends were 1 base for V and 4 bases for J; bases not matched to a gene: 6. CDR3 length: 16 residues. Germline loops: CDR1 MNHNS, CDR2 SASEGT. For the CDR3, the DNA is TGTGCCAGCAGTGAAGGGGGGACAGGAAGATACAATGAGCAGTTCTTC. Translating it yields CASSEGGTGRYNEQFF.

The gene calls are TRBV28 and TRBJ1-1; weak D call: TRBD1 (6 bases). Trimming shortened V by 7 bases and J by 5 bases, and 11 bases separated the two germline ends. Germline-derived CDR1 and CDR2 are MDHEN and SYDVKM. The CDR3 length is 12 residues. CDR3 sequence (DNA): TGTGCCAGCATTCAGGGGTGGACTGAAGCTTTCTTT. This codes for CASIQGWTEAFF.

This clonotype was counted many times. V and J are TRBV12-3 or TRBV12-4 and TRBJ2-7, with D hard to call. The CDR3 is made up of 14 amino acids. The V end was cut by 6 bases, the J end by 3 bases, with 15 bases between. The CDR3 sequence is CASREIGPFYEQYF. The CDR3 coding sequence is TGTGCCAGCAGAGAGATTGGGCCGTTCTACGAGCAGTACTTC.

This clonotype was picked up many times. CDR3 sequence: CASSLLGTAFGGYTF. The CDR3 DNA reads as TGTGCCAGCAGCTTGTTGGGGACAGCCTTCGGTGGCTACACCTTC. The chain has TRBV5-5 and TRBJ1-2; 7 nucleotides line up with TRBD1. This CDR3 is built from 15 residues. V was pared by 1 base and J by 7 bases, with 10 bases of the junction left unmatched. Germline values: CDR1 SGHKS, CDR2 YYEKEE (reference sequence).

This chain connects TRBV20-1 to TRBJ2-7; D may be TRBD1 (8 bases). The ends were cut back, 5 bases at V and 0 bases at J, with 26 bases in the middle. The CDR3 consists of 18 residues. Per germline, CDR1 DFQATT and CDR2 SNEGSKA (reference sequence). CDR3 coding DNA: TGCAGTGCTGCCCCAATAAACAGGGGGGGGCTGAGCTCCTACGAGCAGTACTTC. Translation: CSAAPINRGGLSSYEQYF.

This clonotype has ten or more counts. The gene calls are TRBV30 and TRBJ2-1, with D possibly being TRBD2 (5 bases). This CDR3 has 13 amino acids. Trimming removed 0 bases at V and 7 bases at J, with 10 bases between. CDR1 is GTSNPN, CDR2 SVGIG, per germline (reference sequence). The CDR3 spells CAWSVHGGNEQFF. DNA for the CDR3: TGTGCCTGGAGTGTACACGGCGGGAATGAGCAGTTCTTC.

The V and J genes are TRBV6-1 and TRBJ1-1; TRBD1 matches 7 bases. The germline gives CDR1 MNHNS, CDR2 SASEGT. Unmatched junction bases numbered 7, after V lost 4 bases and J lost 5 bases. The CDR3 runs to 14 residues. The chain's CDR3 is CASSAYTGETEAFF. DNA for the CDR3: TGTGCCAGCAGTGCCTATACAGGGGAGACTGAAGCTTTCTTT.

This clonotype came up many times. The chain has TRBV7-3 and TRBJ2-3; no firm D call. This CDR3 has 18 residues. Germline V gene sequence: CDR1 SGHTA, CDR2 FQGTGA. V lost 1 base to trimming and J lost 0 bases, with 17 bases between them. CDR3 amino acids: CASSLNSGGVYSTDTQYF. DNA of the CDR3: TGTGCCAGCAGCTTAAATTCGGGTGGGGTCTATAGCACAGATACGCAGTATTTT.

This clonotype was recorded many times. Here the CDR3 reads CASNLVDSYEQYF. The CDR3, as DNA: TGCGCCAGCAACCTTGTCGACTCCTACGAGCAGTACTTC. This sequence joins TRBV5-1 and TRBJ2-7; unclear D gene. The V gene lost 6 bases and the J gene lost 0 bases, with 10 bases spanning the gap. Germline V gene data show CDR1 as SGHRS and CDR2 as YFSETQ. This CDR3 spans 13 amino acids.

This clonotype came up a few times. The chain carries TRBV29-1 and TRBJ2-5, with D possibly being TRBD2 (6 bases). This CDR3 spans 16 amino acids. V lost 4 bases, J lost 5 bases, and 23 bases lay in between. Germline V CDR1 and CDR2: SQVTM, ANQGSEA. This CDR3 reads CSVVDGSGWFAETQYF. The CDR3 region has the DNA TGCAGCGTTGTCGACGGGAGTGGGTGGTTTGCGGAGACCCAGTACTTC.

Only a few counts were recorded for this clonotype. The DNA of the CDR3 is TGTGCCAGCATCGACAGGGGAAATTACAATGAGCAGTTCTTC. Residues: CASIDRGNYNEQFF. V gene TRBV27 combines with J gene TRBJ2-1; 8 bases match TRBD1. CDR1 MNHEY and CDR2 SMNVEV come from the germline V gene (reference sequence). The CDR3 runs to 14 residues. V was clipped by 7 bases and J by 4 bases; unmatched bases: 6.

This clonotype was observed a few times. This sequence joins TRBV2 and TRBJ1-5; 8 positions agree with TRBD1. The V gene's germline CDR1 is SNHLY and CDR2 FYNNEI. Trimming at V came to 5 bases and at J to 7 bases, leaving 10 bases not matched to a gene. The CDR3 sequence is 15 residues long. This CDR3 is CASSSDRDFEQPQHF. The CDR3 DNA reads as TGTGCCAGCAGTTCGGACAGGGATTTTGAACAGCCCCAGCATTTT.

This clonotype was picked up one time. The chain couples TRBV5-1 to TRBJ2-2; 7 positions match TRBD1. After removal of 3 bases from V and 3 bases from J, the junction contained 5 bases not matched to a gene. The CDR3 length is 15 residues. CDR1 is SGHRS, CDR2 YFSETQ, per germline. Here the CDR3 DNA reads TGCGCCAGCAGCTCCCGGGACAGTTACACCGGGGAGCTGTTTTTT. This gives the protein CASSSRDSYTGELFF.

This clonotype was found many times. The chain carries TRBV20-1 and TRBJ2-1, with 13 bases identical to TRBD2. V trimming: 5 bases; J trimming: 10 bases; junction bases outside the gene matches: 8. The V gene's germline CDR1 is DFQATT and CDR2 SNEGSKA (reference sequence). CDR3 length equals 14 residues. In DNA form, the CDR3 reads TGCAGTGCTGGACTAGCGGGAGACTCTTGGGAGCAGTTCTTC. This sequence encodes CSAGLAGDSWEQFF.

DNA of the CDR3: TGTGCCAGCAGTGAAGCGGTCGGGGGCGCGGGATCCAATGAGCAGTTCTTC. Its protein is CASSEAVGGAGSNEQFF. The chain employs TRBV6-1 and TRBJ2-1, with D possibly called TRBD1 or TRBD2 (6 bases each). CDR1 and CDR2 (germline): MNHNS, SASEGT. This CDR3 has 17 amino acids. The V end lost 0 bases, the J end lost 6 bases, and 18 bases lay between the germline ends.

CDR3 amino acids: CATSPGSSSFAFEQYF. CDR3 coding DNA: TGTGCCACCAGCCCGGGGTCCTCCTCCTTTGCCTTCGAGCAGTACTTC. This chain links TRBV15 with TRBJ2-7; perhaps TRBD2 as D (5 bases). Germline assignment: CDR1 LNHNV and CDR2 YYDKDF (reference sequence). Trimming removed 5 bases from V and 6 bases from J, with 23 bases in between. The length of the CDR3 is 16 residues.

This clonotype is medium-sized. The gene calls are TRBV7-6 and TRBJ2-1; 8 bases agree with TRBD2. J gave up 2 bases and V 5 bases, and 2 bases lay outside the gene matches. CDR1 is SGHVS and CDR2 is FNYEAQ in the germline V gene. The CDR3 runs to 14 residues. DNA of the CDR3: TGTGCCAGCAGCGTTAGCGGGACCTACAATGAGCAGTTCTTC. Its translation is CASSVSGTYNEQFF.